This T cell receptor beta chain was captured in a study of long-term antiretroviral therapy in people with HIV (dated by TCRdb to between 2021 and 2023). At the level of the whole study: The earliest samples were collected about a decade before the 2015 WHO recommendation for immediate ART, when ART was typically delayed until CD4 counts fell. Whether ART initiation and durable HIV suppression were associated with changes in peripheral blood TRB repertoire composition and diversity was tested in a retrospective serial study. The cohort contributed about 180 cryopreserved PBMC samples from about 33 adults with confirmed HIV infection, collected serially over a mean of around six years (range 1-12). Of the 30 participants with HIV, about a dozen were female. No cross-contamination during QIAcube processing was shown when test extractions of a monoclonal T-cell line were performed alongside fewer than 35 polyclonal samples. On the study overall, not on this receptor specifically: HIV repertoires had narrower CDR3 length ranges than controls, and the network structure suggested an antigen-experienced repertoire that shifted only slightly toward naive after ART. Expanded TRB clones identified before ART initiation dominated the repertoire across all time points, though the dominance fluctuated and decreased in many PLHIV after ART. Inferences about post-ART repertoire changes were limited because no data were available on ART adherence, viral resistance or therapy changes. A significant increase in TRB diversity was found to be associated with ART initiation, although TRB diversity was observed to remain significantly below that of transplant donor controls even after long-term ART. The samples span the years 2004 to 2017, and the ART regimens used may be less effective than current regimens. Unsorted PBMC were profiled instead of sorted CD4+ and CD8+ T cells because pre-ART samples had limited cell numbers. Owing to limited PBMC availability, only the TCR beta chain was sequenced, without alpha chain pairing.

Participants were included only if at least one PBMC sample before ART initiation and at least two post-ART samples were available. All participants with HIV were treated in the United States of America. Cryopreserved samples of 1-10 million PBMC were thawed and washed before DNA extraction. At the time of the earliest PBMC sample, participants with HIV were aged between roughly 23 and 60 years. PBMC samples were contributed by each participant from 1-4 timepoints before ART initiation and 2-8 timepoints after ART initiation, with a median of 7 samples. Serial HIV viral load, CD4+ T-cell count, ART history and demographic data were obtained for every participant. Genomic DNA was extracted from unsorted PBMC with a Qiagen kit on a QIAcube, processed in batches of 12 samples. CDR1 and CDR2 are drawn from the germline V gene (reference sequence): MNHNY, SVGAGI. From the cysteine up to the phenylalanine, the CDR3 has a length of 13 residues. The DNA shown is the 39-base CDR3, in frame from base 1. V sheds 11 bases and J sheds 7 bases, leaving 18 bases between their ends.

Comments on this clone: Its recognized antigen is unknown. No base quality values were provided; no much bigger clone lies one nucleotide off.

The immunoSEQ hsTCRB v3.0 assay was used at survey level resolution for TRB variable region sequencing. TRB sequencing targeted a depth of about 40,000-50,000 T-cell genomes per sample. An Illumina MiSeq with a v3 150-cycle kit was used to sequence the pooled TRB libraries. The authors' analysis ran thus. Repertoire analysis ran in R within a reproducible Nextflow workflow covering QC, data transformation and analysis. LymphoSeq2, an R package for AIRR-Seq data exploration, was used to implement custom analyses. Four samples that produced fewer than 5000 total TRB sequences were removed, so some 190 HIV repertoires were analyzed. Among the roughly 180 retained HIV repertoires, approximately 59 were collected before ART initiation and around 130 after ART initiation. Repertoires were downsampled to 5000 TRB nucleotide sequences, with summary statistics averaged over 100 downsampling iterations. Only TRB sequences with CDR3 regions of at least seven amino acids were retained for analysis. Diversity was measured with a Shannon entropy-derived clonality score and the Gini coefficient. In repertoire networks, the top 5000 CDR3 amino acid sequences were linked whenever an edit distance of one separated two sequences. For TRB CDR3 amino acid sequences, GLIPH2 was used to predict antigen specificity groups and MHC restriction. CDR3 amino acid sequences were matched against VDJdb and McPAS-TCR to flag known CMV, EBV, HIV or tissue antigen associations. Pre-ART, post-ART and control groups were compared with Wilcoxon signed-rank tests and Holm-Bonferroni correction. Here the immuneACCESS table is served through TCRdb, limited to in-frame sequences with V and J called. Missing clones are a known gap in these copies; in checked studies unresolved V genes cover under half, and the rest lacks a known reason. V, J and clone size are those of that table, while D and trimming were read from the DNA. This sample has fewer than 25,000 clones in its table, and roughly 89% of those were observed once. The ten largest clones represent 8.7% of the sample.

Specimen: unsorted PBMCs, collected 1.8 years before starting antiretroviral therapy. The receptor chain draws on TRBV6-6 and TRBJ2-1; a weak D assignment points to TRBD2 (6 bases agree). This clonotype was obtained from a man aged 50-60 years with HIV. The CDR3 region has the sequence CACTGPGGNEQFF. In nucleotide form, the sequence is TGTGCCTGCACGGGCCCAGGAGGGAATGAGCAGTTCTTC.